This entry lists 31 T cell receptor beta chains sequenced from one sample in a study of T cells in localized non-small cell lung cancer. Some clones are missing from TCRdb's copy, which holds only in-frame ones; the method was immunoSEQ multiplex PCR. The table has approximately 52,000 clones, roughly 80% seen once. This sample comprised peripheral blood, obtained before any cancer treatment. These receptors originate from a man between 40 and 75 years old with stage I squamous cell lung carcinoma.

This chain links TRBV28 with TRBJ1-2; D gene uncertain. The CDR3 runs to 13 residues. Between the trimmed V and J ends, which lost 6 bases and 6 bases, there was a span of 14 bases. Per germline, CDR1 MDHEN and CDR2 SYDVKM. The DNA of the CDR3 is TGTGCCAGCAGCGAAGGACGGGGAGATGGCTACACCTTC. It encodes CASSEGRGDGYTF.

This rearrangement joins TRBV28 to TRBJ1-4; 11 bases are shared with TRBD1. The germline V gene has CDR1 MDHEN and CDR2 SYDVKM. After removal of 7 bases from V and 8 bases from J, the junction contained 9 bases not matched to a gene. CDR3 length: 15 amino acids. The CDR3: CASTVTGQGVEKLFF. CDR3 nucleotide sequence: TGTGCCAGCACAGTGACGGGACAGGGGGTAGAAAAACTGTTTTTT.

The CDR3 sequence is CASSARDYLTDTQYF. CDR3 bases: TGTGCCAGCAGCGCCCGGGACTACTTAACAGATACGCAGTATTTT. The V gene is TRBV9, the J gene TRBJ2-3; the match to TRBD2 covers 7 bases. CDR1 and CDR2 (germline): SGDLS, YYNGEE. The CDR3 has 15 residues. V was pared by 3 bases and J by 3 bases, with 7 bases of the junction left unmatched.

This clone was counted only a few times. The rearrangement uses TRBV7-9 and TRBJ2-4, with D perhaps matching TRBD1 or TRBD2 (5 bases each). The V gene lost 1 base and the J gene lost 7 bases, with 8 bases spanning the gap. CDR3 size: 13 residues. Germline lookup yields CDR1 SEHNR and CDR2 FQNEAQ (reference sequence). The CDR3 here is CASSLDEGNIQYF. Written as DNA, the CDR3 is TGTGCCAGCAGCTTAGATGAGGGGAACATTCAGTACTTC.

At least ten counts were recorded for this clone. DNA of the CDR3: TGTGCCAGCTCACCCCAGTACCCCGGATACACCGGGGAGCTGTTTTTT. Protein: CASSPQYPGYTGELFF. This rearrangement joins TRBV7-9 to TRBJ2-2; no reliable D call. The germline V gene encodes CDR1 SEHNR and CDR2 FQNEAQ (reference sequence). With 8 bases removed from V and 3 bases from J, the gap between germline ends came to 19 bases. The CDR3 loop spans 16 amino acids.

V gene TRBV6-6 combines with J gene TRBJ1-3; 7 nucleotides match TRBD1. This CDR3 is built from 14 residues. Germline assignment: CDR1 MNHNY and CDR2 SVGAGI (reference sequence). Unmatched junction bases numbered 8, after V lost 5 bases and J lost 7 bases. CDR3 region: CASSTDRVFNTIYF. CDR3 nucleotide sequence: TGTGCCAGCAGTACTGACAGGGTTTTCAACACCATATATTTT.

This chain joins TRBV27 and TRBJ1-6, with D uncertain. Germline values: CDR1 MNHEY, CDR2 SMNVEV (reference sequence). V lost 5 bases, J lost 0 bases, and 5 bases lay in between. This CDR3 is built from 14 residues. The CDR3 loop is CASSRSSYNSPLHF. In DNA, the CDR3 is TGTGCCAGCAGTCGGAGCTCCTATAATTCACCCCTCCACTTT.

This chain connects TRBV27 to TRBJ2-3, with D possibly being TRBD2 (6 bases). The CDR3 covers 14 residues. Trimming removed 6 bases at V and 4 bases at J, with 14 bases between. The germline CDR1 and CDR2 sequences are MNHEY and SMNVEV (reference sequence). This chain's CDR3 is CASSLSRGADTQYF. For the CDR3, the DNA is TGTGCCAGCAGCCTCTCGCGGGGCGCAGATACGCAGTATTTT.

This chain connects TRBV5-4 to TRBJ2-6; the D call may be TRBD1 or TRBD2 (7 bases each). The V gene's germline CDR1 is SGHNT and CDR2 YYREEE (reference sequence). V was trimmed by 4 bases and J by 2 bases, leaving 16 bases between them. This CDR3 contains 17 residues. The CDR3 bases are TGTGCCAGCAGCCGAGTGGGAGGGGGCGCTGGGGCCAACGTCCTGACTTTC. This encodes CASSRVGGGAGANVLTF. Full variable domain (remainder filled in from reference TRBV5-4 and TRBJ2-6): ETGVTQSPTHLIKTRGQQVTLRCSSQSGHNTVSWYQQALGQGPQFIFQYYREEENGRGNFPPRFSGLQFPNYSSELNVNALELDDSALYLCASSRVGGGAGANVLTFGAGSRLTVL.

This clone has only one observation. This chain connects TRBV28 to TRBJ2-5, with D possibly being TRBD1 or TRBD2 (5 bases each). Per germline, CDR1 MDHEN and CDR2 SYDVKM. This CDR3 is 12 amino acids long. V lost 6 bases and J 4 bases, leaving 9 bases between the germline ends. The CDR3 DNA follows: TGTGCCAGCAGAACAGGACTAGAGACCCAGTACTTC. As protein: CASRTGLETQYF.

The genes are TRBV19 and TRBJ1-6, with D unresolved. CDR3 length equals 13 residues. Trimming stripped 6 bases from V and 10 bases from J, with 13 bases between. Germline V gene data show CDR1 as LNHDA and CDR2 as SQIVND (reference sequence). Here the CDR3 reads CASSPAGESPLHF. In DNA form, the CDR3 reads TGTGCCAGTAGCCCGGCGGGAGAATCACCCCTCCACTTT.

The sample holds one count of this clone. The CDR3 DNA is TGTGCCAGCAGCTTAAGTACCGGGAGGGGCACAGATACGCAGTATTTT. Translating gives CASSLSTGRGTDTQYF. The gene calls are TRBV11-3 and TRBJ2-3; 8 bases line up with TRBD2. The ends lost 2 bases at V and 1 base at J; junction bases unmatched: 5. The germline V gene encodes CDR1 SGHNT and CDR2 YENEEA. CDR3 length equals 16 residues.

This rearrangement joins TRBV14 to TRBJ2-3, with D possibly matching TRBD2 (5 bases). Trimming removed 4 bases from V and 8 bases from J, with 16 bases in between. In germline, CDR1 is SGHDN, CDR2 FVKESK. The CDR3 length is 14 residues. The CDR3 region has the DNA TGTGCCAGCAGCCCCCTGGGCGGTGCGGGTACGCAGTATTTT. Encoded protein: CASSPLGGAGTQYF.

The CDR3 bases are TGTGCCAGCAGTTCCTCGGTGGATAGTGGAAACACCATATATTTT. Its translation is CASSSSVDSGNTIYF. The chain joins TRBV6-5 to TRBJ1-3; D not resolved. This CDR3 is built from 15 residues. Germline V gives CDR1 MNHEY, CDR2 SVGAGI. The V end was cut by 4 bases, the J end by 3 bases, with 13 bases between.

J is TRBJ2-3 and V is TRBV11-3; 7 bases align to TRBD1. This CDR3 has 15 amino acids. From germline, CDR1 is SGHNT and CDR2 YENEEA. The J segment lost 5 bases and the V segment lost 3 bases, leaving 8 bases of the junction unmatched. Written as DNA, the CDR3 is TGTGCCAGCAGCTTTTCAGGGGGACAAGAAGATACGCAGTATTTT. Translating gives CASSFSGGQEDTQYF.

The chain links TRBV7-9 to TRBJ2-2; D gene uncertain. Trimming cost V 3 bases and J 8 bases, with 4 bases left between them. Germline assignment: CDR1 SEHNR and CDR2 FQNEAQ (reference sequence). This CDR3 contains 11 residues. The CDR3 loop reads CASSFGGELFF. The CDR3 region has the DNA TGTGCCAGCAGCTTTGGTGGGGAGCTGTTTTTT.

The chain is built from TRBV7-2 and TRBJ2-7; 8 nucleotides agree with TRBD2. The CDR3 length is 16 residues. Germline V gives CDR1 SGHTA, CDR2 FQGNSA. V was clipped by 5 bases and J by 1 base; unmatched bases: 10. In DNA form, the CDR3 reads TGTGCCAGCAGCCTGCGGGGGGCGGGGGCATCCTACGAGCAGTACTTC. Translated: CASSLRGAGASYEQYF. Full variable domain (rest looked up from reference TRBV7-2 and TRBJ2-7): GAGVSQSPSNKVTEKGKDVELRCDPISGHTALYWYRQSLGQGLEFLIYFQGNSAPDKSGLPSDRFSAERTGGSVSTLTIQRTQQEDSAVYLCASSLRGAGASYEQYFGPGTRLTVT.

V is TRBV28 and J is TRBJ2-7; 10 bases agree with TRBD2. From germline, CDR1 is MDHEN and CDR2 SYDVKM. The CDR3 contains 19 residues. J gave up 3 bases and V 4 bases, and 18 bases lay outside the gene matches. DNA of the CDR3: TGTGCCAGCAGTTGGAGCCCGTGGCTAGCGGGGGCCAGAAGCTACGAGCAGTACTTC. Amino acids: CASSWSPWLAGARSYEQYF.

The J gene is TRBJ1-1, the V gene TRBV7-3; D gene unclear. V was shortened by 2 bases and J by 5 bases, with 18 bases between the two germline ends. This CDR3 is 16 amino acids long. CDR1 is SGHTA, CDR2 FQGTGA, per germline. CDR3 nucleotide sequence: TGTGCCAGCAGCTTACCCGCCGGACGGTCGGAGACTGAAGCTTTCTTT. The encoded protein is CASSLPAGRSETEAFF.

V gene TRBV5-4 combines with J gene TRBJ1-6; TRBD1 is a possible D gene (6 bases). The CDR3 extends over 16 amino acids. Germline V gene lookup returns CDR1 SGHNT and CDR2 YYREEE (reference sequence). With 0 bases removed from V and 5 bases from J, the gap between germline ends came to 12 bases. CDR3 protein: CASSLDVRGHNSPLHF. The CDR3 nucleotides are TGTGCCAGCAGCTTGGATGTGCGGGGGCATAATTCACCCCTCCACTTT.

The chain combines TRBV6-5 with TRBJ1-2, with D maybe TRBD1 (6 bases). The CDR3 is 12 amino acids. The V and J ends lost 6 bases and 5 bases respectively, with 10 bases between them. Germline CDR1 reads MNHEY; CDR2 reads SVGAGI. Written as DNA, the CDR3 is TGTGCCAGCAGCCAGGGGAGGTATGGCTACACCTTC. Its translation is CASSQGRYGYTF.

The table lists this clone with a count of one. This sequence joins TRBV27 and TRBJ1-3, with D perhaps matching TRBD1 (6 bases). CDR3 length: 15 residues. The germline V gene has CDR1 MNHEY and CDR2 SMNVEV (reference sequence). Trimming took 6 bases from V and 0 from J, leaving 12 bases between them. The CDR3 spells CASRAGANSGNTIYF. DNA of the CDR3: TGTGCCAGCAGGGCAGGGGCCAACTCTGGAAACACCATATATTTT.

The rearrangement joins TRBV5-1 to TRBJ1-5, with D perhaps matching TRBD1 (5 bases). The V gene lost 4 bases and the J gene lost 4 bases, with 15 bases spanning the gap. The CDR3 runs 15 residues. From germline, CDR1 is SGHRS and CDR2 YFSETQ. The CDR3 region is CASSAGTAGNQPQHF. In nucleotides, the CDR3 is TGCGCCAGCAGCGCAGGGACCGCCGGTAATCAGCCCCAGCATTTT.

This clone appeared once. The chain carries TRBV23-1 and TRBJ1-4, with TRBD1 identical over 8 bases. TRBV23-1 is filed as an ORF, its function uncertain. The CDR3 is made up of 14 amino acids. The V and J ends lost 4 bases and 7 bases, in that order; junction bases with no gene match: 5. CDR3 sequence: CASSRRDRSEKLFF. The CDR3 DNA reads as TGCGCCAGCAGTCGTCGGGACAGGAGTGAAAAACTGTTTTTT.

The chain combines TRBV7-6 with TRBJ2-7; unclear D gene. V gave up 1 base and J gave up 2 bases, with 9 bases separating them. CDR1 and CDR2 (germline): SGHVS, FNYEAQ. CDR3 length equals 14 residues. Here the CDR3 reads CASSLVEGPYEQYF. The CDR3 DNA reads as TGTGCCAGCAGCTTAGTGGAAGGTCCCTACGAGCAGTACTTC. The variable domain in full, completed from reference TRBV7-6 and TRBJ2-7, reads GAGVSQSPRYKVTKRGQDVALRCDPISGHVSLYWYRQALGQGPEFLTYFNYEAQQDKSGLPNDRFSAERPEGSISTLTIQRTEQRDSAMYRCASSLVEGPYEQYFGPGTRLTVT.

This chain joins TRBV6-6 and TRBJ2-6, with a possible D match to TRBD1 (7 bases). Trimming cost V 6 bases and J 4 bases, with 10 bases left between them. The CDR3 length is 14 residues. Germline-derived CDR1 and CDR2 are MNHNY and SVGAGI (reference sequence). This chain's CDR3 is CASSQGGGANVLTF. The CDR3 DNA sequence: TGTGCCAGCAGCCAGGGGGGAGGGGCCAACGTCCTGACTTTC.

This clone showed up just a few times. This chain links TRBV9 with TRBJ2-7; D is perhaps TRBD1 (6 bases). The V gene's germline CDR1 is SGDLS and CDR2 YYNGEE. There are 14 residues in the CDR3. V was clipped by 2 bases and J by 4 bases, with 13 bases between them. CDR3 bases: TGTGCCAGCAGCGTTTCGGACAGAGCGTACGAGCAGTACTTC. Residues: CASSVSDRAYEQYF.

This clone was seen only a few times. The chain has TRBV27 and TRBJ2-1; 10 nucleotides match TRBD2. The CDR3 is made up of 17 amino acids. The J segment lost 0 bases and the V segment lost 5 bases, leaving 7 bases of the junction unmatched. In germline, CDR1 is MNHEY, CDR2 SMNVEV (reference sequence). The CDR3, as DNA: TGTGCCAGCAGTCAGGCTAGCGGGGGTAGCTCCTACAATGAGCAGTTCTTC. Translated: CASSQASGGSSYNEQFF.

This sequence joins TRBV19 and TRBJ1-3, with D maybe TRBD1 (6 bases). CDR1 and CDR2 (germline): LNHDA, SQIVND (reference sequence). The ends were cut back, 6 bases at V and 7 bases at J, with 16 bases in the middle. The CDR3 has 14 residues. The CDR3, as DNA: TGTGCCAGTAGCTGGGACAATAATCACAACACCATATATTTT. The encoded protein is CASSWDNNHNTIYF.

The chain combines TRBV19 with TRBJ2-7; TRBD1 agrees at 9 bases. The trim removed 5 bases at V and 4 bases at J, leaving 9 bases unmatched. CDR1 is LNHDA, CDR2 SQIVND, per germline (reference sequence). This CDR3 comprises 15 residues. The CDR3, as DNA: TGTGCCAGTAGTGGCACCGGGACAGGGACTTACGAGCAGTACTTC. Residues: CASSGTGTGTYEQYF. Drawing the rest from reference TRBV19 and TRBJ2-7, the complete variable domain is DGGITQSPKYLFRKEGQNVTLSCEQNLNHDAMYWYRQDPGQGLRLIYYSQIVNDFQKGDIAEGYSVSREKKESFPLTVTSAQKNPTAFYLCASSGTGTGTYEQYFGPGTRLTVT.

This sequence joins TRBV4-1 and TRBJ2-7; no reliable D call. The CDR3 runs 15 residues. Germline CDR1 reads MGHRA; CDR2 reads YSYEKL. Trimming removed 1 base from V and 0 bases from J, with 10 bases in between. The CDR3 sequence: CASSQAPSISYEQYF. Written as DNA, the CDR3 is TGCGCCAGCAGCCAAGCCCCATCAATCTCCTACGAGCAGTACTTC.